Included here is one TCR beta chain sequence, with context. This entry belongs to a study of long-term antiretroviral therapy in people with HIV. This CDR3 is 17 amino acids long. The V gene end was trimmed by 3 bases and the J gene end by 7 bases; junction bases not matched to a gene: 17. Germline loops: CDR1 SQVTM, CDR2 ANQGSEA. Run at survey level, the immunoSEQ assay was version v3.0. Some clones are missing from TCRdb's copy, which holds only in-frame ones; the method was immunoSEQ multiplex PCR. The sample lists about 20,000 clones, more than 75% occurring once. The chain carries TRBV29-1 and TRBJ2-1; 8 bases match TRBD2. This clonotype originated in a man aged 25-45 years with HIV. The starting material was unsorted PBMCs, obtained 5.9 years after starting antiretroviral therapy. The CDR3 here is CSVEGGRFGGGGNEQFF. The CDR3 bases are TGCAGCGTTGAGGGCGGGAGGTTCGGGGGTGGTGGGAATGAGCAGTTCTTC.